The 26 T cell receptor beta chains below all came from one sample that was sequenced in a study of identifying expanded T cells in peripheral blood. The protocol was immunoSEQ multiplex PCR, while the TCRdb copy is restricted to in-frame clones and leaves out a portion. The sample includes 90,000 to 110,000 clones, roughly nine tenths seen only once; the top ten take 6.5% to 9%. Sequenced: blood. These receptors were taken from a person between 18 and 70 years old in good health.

The CDR3 nucleotides read TGTGCCAGCAGGCCGGACTTTACAGATACGCAGTATTTT. It translates to CASRPDFTDTQYF. V gene TRBV6-5 combines with J gene TRBJ2-3, with D possibly TRBD2 on 5 matching bases. Trimming removed 6 bases from V and 3 bases from J, with 10 bases in between. The germline CDR1 and CDR2 sequences are MNHEY and SVGAGI. This CDR3 is 13 amino acids long.

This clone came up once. The CDR3 sequence: CASSLSETSGIATQYF. CDR3 coding DNA: TGTGCCAGCAGCTTGTCGGAGACTAGCGGTATTGCGACCCAGTACTTC. The chain links TRBV7-6 to TRBJ2-5; 9 nucleotides align to TRBD2. Germline trimming cut 3 bases from V and 7 bases from J; bases unmatched to any gene: 12. The germline V gene has CDR1 SGHVS and CDR2 FNYEAQ. CDR3 length: 16 amino acids.

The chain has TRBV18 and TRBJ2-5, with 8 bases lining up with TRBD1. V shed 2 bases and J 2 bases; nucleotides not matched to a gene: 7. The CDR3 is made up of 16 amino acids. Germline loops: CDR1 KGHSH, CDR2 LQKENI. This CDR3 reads CASSPATGAQQETQYF. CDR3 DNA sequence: TGTGCCAGCTCACCAGCGACAGGGGCCCAACAAGAGACCCAGTACTTC.

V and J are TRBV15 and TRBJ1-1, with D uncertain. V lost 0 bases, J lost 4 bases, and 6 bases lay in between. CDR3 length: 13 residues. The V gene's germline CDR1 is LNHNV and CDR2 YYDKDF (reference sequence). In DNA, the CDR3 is TGTGCCACCAGCAGAGAGAGGGCCACTGAAGCTTTCTTT. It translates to CATSRERATEAFF.

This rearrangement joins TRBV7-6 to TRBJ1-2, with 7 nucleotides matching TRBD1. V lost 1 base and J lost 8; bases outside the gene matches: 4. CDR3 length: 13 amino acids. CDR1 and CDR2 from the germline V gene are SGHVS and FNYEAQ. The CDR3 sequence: CASSLEGARGYTF. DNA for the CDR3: TGTGCCAGCAGCTTAGAGGGGGCGAGGGGCTACACCTTC.

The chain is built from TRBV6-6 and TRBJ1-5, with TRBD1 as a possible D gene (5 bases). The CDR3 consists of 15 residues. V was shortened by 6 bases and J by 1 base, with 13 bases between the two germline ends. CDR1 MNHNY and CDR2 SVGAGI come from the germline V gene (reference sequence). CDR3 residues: CASRRQGRSNQPQHF. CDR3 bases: TGTGCCAGCAGACGGCAGGGTCGGAGCAATCAGCCCCAGCATTTT.

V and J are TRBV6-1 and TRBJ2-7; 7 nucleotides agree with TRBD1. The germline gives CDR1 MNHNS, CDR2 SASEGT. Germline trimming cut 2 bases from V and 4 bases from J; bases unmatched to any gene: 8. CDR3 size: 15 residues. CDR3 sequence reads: CASSESTGSFYEQYF. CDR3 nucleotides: TGTGCCAGCAGTGAATCGACAGGGTCCTTTTACGAGCAGTACTTC.

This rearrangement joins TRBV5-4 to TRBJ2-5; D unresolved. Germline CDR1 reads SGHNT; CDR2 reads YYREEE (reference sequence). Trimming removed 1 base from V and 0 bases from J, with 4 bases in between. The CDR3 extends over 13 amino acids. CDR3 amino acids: CASSLYNQETQYF. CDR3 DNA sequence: TGTGCCAGCAGCTTGTACAACCAAGAGACCCAGTACTTC.

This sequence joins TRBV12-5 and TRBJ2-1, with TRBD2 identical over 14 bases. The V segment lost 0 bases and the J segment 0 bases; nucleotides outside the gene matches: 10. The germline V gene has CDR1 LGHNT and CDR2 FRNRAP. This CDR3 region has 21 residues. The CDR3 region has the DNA TGTGCTAGTGGTTTGGTGAGTGGGCTGGGGACTAGCGGGGGCTCCTACAATGAGCAGTTCTTC. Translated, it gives CASGLVSGLGTSGGSYNEQFF.

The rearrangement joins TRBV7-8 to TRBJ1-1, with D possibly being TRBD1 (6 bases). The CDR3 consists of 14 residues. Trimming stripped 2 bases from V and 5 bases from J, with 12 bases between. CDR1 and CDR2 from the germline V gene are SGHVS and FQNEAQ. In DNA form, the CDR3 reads TGTGCCAGCAGCTTATCCGCAGGGGCTACTGAAGCTTTCTTT. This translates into CASSLSAGATEAFF.

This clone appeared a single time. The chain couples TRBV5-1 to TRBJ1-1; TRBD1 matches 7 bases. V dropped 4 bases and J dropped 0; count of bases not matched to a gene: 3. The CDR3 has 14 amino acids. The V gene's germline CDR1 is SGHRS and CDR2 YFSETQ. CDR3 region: CASSPTGLNTEAFF. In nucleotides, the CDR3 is TGCGCCAGCAGCCCGACAGGGCTGAACACTGAAGCTTTCTTT.

CDR3 sequence reads: CASSDLTLNYGYTF. Written as DNA, the CDR3 is TGTGCCAGCAGTGACCTCACTCTTAACTATGGCTACACCTTC. V and J are TRBV25-1 and TRBJ1-2; D is undetermined. Trimming stripped 3 bases from V and 1 base from J, with 9 bases between. The germline CDR1 and CDR2 sequences are MGHDK and SYGVNS. The CDR3 length is 14 residues.

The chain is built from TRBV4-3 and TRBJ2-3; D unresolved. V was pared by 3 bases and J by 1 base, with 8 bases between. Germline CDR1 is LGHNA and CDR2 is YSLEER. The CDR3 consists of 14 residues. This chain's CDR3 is CASSQSDRTDTQYF. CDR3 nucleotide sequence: TGCGCCAGCAGCCAGTCGGACCGCACAGATACGCAGTATTTT.

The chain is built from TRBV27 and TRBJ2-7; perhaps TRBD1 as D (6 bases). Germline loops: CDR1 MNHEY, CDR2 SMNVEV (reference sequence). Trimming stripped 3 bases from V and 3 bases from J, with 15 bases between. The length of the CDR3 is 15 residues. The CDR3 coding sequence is TGTGCCAGCAGTTTGGGGGCTAGACCGTTCTACGAGCAGTACTTC. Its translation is CASSLGARPFYEQYF.

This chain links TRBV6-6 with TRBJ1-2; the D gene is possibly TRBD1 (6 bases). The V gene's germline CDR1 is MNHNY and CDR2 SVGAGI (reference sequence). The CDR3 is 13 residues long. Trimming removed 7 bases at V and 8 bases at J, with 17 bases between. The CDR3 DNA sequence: TGTGCCAGCACACAAGGGGGGAACCAGGGCTACACCTTC. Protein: CASTQGGNQGYTF.

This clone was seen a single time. CDR3 coding DNA: TGTGCCAGCAGCCCCCGGGACAGGGATCATGGCTACACCTTC. Its protein is CASSPRDRDHGYTF. This sequence joins TRBV5-4 and TRBJ1-2, with 9 positions matching TRBD1. This CDR3 spans 14 amino acids. After removal of 4 bases from V and 6 bases from J, the junction contained 7 bases not matched to a gene. The V gene's germline CDR1 is SGHNT and CDR2 YYREEE (reference sequence).

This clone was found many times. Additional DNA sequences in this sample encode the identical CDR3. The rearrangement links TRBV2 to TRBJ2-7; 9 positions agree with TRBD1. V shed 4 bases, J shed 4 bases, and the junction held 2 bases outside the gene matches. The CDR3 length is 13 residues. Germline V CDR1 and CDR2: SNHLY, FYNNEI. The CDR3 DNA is TGTGCCAGCAGTGTGGGACAGGGATACGAGCAGTACTTC. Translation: CASSVGQGYEQYF.

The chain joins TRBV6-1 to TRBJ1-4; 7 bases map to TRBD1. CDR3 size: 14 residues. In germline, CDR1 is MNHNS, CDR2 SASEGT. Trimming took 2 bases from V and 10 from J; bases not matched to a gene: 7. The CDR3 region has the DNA TGTGCCAGCAGTGAATTCACAGGGGCGCGAAAACTGTTTTTT. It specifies CASSEFTGARKLFF.

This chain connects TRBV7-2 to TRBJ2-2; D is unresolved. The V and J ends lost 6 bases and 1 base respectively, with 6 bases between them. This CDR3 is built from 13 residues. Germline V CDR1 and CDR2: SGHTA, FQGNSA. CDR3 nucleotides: TGTGCCAGCAGGGCATTGAACACCGGGGAGCTGTTTTTT. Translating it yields CASRALNTGELFF.

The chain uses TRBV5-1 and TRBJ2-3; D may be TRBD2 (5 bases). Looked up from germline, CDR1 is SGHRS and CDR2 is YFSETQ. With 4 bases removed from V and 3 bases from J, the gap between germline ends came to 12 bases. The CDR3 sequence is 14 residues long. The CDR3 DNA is TGCGCCAGCAGCGCAAGAGGAGGTACAGATACGCAGTATTTT. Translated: CASSARGGTDTQYF. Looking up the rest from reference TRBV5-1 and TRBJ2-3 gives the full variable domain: KAGVTQTPRYLIKTRGQQVTLSCSPISGHRSVSWYQQTPGQGLQFLFEYFSETQRNKGNFPGRFSGRQFSNSRSEMNVSTLELGDSALYLCASSARGGTDTQYFGPGTRLTVL.

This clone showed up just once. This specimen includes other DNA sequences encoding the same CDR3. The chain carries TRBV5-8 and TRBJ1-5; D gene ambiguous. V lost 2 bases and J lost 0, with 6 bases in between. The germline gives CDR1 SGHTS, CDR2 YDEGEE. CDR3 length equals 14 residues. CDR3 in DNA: TGTGCCAGCAGCTTAAGTACTAGCAATCAGCCCCAGCATTTT. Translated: CASSLSTSNQPQHF.

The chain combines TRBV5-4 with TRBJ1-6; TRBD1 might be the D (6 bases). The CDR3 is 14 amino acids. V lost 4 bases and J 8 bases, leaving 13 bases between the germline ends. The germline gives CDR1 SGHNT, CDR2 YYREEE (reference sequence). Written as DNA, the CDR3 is TGTGCCAGCAGCGTGACAGGCAACTATTCACCCCTCCACTTT. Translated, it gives CASSVTGNYSPLHF.

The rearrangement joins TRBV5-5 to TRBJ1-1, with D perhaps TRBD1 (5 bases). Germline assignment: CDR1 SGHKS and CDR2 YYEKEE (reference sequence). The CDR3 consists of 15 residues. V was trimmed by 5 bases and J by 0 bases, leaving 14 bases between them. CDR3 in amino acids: CASSSPAGLNTEAFF. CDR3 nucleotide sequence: TGTGCCAGCAGTTCTCCGGCAGGGCTGAACACTGAAGCTTTCTTT.

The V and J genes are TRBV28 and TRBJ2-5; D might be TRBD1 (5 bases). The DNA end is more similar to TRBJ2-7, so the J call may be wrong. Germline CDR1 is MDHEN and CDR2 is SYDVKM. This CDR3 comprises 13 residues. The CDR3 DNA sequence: TGTGCCAGCATCGGTTCAGGGATCTACGAGCAGTACTTC. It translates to CASIGSGIYEQYF.

This chain's CDR3 is CSAGMGNEQFF. The CDR3 DNA reads as TGCAGTGCCGGTATGGGGAATGAGCAGTTCTTC. This chain uses TRBV20-1 with TRBJ2-1; D is uncertain. The CDR3 is 11 amino acids. Trimming shortened V by 6 bases and J by 7 bases, and 10 bases separated the two germline ends. CDR1 is DFQATT, CDR2 SNEGSKA, per germline (reference sequence).

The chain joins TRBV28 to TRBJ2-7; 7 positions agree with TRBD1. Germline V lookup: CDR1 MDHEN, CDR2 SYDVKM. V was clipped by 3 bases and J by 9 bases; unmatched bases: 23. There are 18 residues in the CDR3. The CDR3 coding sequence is TGTGCCAGCAGTTTCCAGAATCCGGGACAGTCCTATTTACGAGGGCAGTACTTC. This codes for CASSFQNPGQSYLRGQYF.